This T cell receptor (beta chain) came from a study of cytotoxic CD8 clonotypes in ibrutinib-treated CLL. Clones were sequenced by immunoSEQ multiplex PCR, and TCRdb holds only the in-frame ones, with some missing. The sample includes under 200,000 clones, roughly four fifths of them seen just once. V lost 4 bases to trimming and J lost 0 bases, with 10 bases between them. Germline CDR1 LNHDA, CDR2 SQIVND (reference sequence). The CDR3 has 16 amino acids. Here the sequenced sample was PBMCs, taken after 24 months of ibrutinib treatment. The TCR comes from a human donor with chronic lymphocytic leukemia. V and J are TRBV19 and TRBJ2-6; D is uncertain. Written as DNA, the CDR3 is TGTGCCAGTAGTAAGGGCAGCTACTCTGGGGCCAACGTCCTGACTTTC. Translating gives CASSKGSYSGANVLTF.